Listed here is a single T cell receptor beta chain. Assay used: immunoSEQ multiplex PCR; TCRdb lists only in-frame clones, some missing. The sample consists of roughly 74,000 clones, approximately 90% of them appearing once. This specimen belongs to a study of blood T cell repertoires in COVID-19. The receptor was derived from an older man with active or convalescent COVID-19. Material for sequencing was peripheral blood.

CDR3 nucleotides: TGTGCCAGTAGTATAGATCGGGGGACGGGAGCTTTCTTT. Translating it yields CASSIDRGTGAFF. V usage is TRBV19 and J usage is TRBJ1-1, with a tentative D call TRBD1 (5 bases). V was clipped by 0 bases and J by 10 bases, with 12 bases between them. The CDR3 extends over 13 amino acids. Per germline, CDR1 LNHDA and CDR2 SQIVND (reference sequence).